This T cell receptor beta chain was documented in a study of cytomegalovirus exposure and HLA in healthy donors. Points from the study as a whole: Within the data, a cluster of highly shared sequence variants was likely a sequencing artifact. For most subjects, TCR beta sequences were reported to predict HLA-A and HLA-B alleles with accuracy.

Both 60 Vbeta primers and 13 Jbeta primers went into the PCR. The repertoire was sequenced with immunoSEQ multiplex PCR; TCRdb's copy has only in-frame clones and lacks some. The sample yields around 99,000 clones, around 77% seen once. V was shortened by 4 bases and J by 4 bases, with 16 bases between the two germline ends. Germline V gene sequence: CDR1 SGDLS, CDR2 YYNGEE. The CDR3 is 15 residues long. Comment on this clone: The antigen remains unidentified.

V gene TRBV9 combines with J gene TRBJ2-3, with a tentative D call TRBD2 (6 bases). This clonotype was sampled from a man younger than 35 in good health and CMV-seronegative. Sequenced material: PBMCs. This CDR3 reads CASSPAGRAADTQYF. CDR3 DNA sequence: TGTGCCAGCAGCCCCGCGGGAAGGGCCGCAGATACGCAGTATTTT. Supplemented by reference TRBV9 and TRBJ2-3, the full variable domain reads DSGVTQTPKHLITATGQRVTLRCSPRSGDLSVYWYQQSLDQGLQFLIQYYNGEERAKGNILERFSAQQFPDLHSELNLSSLELGDSALYFCASSPAGRAADTQYFGPGTRLTVL.